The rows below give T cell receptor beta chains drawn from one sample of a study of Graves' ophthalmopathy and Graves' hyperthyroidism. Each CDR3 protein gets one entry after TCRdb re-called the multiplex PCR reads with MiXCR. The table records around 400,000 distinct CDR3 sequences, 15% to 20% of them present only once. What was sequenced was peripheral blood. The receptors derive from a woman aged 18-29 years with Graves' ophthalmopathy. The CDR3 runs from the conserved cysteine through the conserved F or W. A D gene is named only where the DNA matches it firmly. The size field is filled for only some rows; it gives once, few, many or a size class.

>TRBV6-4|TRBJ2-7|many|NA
TGTGCCAGCACTCCTCCCGGAGGGCAGGGTGGTAGGAATTCCTACGAGCAGTACTTC
CASTPPGGQGGRNSYEQYF
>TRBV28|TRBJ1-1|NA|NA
TGTGCCAGCTCACCTGTCCCCGTCCCTGTAACGTTTATGAACACTGAAGCTTTCTTT
CASSPVPVPVTFMNTEAFF
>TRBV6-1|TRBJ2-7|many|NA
TGTGCCAGCAGTCATGGGGACCCCTATTACTACGAGCAGTACTTC
CASSHGDPYYYEQYF
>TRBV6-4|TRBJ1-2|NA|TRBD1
TGTGCCAGCAGTTTATCCGGGACAGCTGGTGGCTACACCTTC
CASSLSGTAGGYTF
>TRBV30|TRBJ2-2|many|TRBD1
TGTGCCTGGAGTGCTCCAGGGGGCAGTGACACCGGGGAGCTGTTTTTT
CAWSAPGGSDTGELFF
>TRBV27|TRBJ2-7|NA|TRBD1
TGTGCCAGCAGCTCCTACCTGACAGGGACGATCTACGAGCAGTACTTC
CASSSYLTGTIYEQYF
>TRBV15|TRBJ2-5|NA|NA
TGTGCCACCAGCAGAGTAACTCTCCAAGAGACCCAGTACTTC
CATSRVTLQETQYF
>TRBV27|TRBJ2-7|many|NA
TGTGCCAGCAGTGCGACAGGAGACTACGAGCAGTACTTC
CASSATGDYEQYF
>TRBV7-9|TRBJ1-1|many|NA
TGTGCCAGCAGCTTATCCCAAATCCTCGACAGGAACACTGAAGCTTTCTTT
CASSLSQILDRNTEAFF
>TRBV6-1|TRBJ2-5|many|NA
TGTGCCAGCAGTGACGACCCCGAGGCCCAGTACTTC
CASSDDPEAQYF
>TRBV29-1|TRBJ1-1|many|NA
TGCAGCGTTGAAGGTCGGCTCGACCGTGAAGCTTTCTTT
CSVEGRLDREAFF
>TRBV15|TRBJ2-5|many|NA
TGTGCCACCAGCAGAGATCAGAATATCCAAGAGACCCAGTACTTC
CATSRDQNIQETQYF
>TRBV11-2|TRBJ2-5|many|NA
TGTGCCAGCAGCTTAGGCCGGCAGGGTGCGGCGGAGACCCAGTACTTC
CASSLGRQGAAETQYF
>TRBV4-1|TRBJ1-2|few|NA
TGCGCCAGCAGCCCAGCCGGGGGGCGTTATGGCTACACCTTC
CASSPAGGRYGYTF
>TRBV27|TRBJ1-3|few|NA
TGTGCCAGCTCGCGGGGACGGGGATCGGGCACCATATATTTT
CASSRGRGSGTIYF
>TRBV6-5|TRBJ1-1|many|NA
TGTGCCAGCAGTTACTCTAGGGAAGGGGACACTGAAGCTTTCTTT
CASSYSREGDTEAFF